This T cell receptor beta chain was sequenced in a study of blood T cell repertoires in COVID-19. Sequenced by immunoSEQ multiplex PCR; TCRdb stores in-frame clones only, minus some. Found here are 190,000 or so clones, roughly 88% of them singletons; the top ten hold roughly 4.2%. The sequence derives from a woman aged 25 to 39 with acute or convalescent COVID-19. Input material: peripheral blood.

CDR3 amino acids: CASSLPAYNEQFF. DNA for the CDR3: TGTGCCAGCAGCTTGCCAGCCTACAATGAGCAGTTCTTC. V and J are TRBV5-4 and TRBJ2-1; D remains unclear. V lost 1 base and J lost 2, with 4 bases in between. This CDR3 comprises 13 residues. The germline CDR1 and CDR2 sequences are SGHNT and YYREEE (reference sequence). Full variable domain (missing parts from reference TRBV5-4 and TRBJ2-1): ETGVTQSPTHLIKTRGQQVTLRCSSQSGHNTVSWYQQALGQGPQFIFQYYREEENGRGNFPPRFSGLQFPNYSSELNVNALELDDSALYLCASSLPAYNEQFFGPGTRLTVL.